This T cell receptor (beta chain) was found in a study of cytomegalovirus exposure and HLA in healthy donors. Study-wide findings and caveats: Some V segments, including TRBV6-2 and TRBV6-3, were excluded as indistinguishable. Rates of TCR association differed by HLA locus in a later analysis, with DRB1 highest and HLA-C lowest. Sequences of the TCR beta chain were said to predict the HLA-A and HLA-B alleles of most subjects accurately. A later analysis associated some 16,000 TCR beta sequences with HLA alleles at a 0.05 false discovery rate.

In the PCR, 60 Vbeta and 13 Jbeta primers were used. Repertoires were generated with immunoSEQ multiplex PCR, while TCRdb's copy carries only in-frame clones and drops some. The data contain roughly 180,000 clones, 65% to 85% of them seen just once; the ten biggest clones take up around 2.6%. Germline CDR1 reads MNHNS; CDR2 reads SASEGT. The CDR3 is 14 amino acids. Trimming removed 6 bases from V and 5 bases from J, with 16 bases in between. This clone was found once. Its target is unknown. This chain uses TRBV6-1 with TRBJ1-1; weak D call: TRBD1 (6 bases). This clonotype originated in a female donor in good health and CMV-seronegative. Sequenced sample: PBMCs. The chain's CDR3 is CASRTQGPLTEAFF. CDR3 bases: TGTGCCAGCAGAACCCAGGGGCCGTTGACTGAAGCTTTCTTT.